This T cell receptor (beta chain) was captured by sequencing in a study of T cell repertoires in ileal Crohn's disease. Study-level information: Patients had a median approximately 7.8-year disease duration, and under 45% were active smokers.

Adults with ileal or ileocolonic Crohn's disease and an indication for resection were eligible. Concerning this clone itself: As yet, its antigen is unknown.

Study observations and caveats: Clonality above 26.8% at surgery always came with endoscopic recurrence.

Around 0.55 micrograms of biopsy DNA per sample underwent TCRB immunosequencing. Profiling relied on immunoSEQ multiplex PCR, and the TCRdb table lists in-frame clones only, not all of them. The sample lists some 28,000 clones; about 82% were seen once. The germline V gene has CDR1 SGHTA and CDR2 FQGNSA. With V trimmed by 4 bases and J by 5 bases, 7 bases remained unmatched. CDR3 size: 15 residues. This receptor was obtained from an adult with Crohn's disease. V and J are TRBV7-2 and TRBJ2-1; 8 nucleotides align to TRBD2. The sequencing input was ileal tissue. CDR3 residues: CASSSRAGGDNEQFF. CDR3 in DNA: TGTGCCAGCAGCTCCCGGGCGGGAGGCGACAATGAGCAGTTCTTC.